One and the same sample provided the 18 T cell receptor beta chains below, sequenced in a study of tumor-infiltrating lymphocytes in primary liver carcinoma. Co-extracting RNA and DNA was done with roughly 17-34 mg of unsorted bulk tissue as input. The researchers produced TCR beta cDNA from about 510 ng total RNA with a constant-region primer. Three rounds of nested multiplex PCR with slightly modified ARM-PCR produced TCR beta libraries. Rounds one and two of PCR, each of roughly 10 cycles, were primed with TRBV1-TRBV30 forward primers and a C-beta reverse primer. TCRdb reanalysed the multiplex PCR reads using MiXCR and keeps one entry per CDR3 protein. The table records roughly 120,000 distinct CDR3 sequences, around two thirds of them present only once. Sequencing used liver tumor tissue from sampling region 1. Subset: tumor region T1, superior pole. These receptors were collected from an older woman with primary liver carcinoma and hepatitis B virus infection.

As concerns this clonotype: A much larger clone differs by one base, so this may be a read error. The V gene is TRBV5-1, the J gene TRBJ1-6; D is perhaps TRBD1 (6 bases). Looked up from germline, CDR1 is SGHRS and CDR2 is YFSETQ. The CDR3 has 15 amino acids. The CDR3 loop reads CTSSLVAGAGSPLHF. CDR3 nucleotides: TGCACCAGCAGCTTGGTGGCAGGGGCCGGGTCACCCCTCCACTTT.

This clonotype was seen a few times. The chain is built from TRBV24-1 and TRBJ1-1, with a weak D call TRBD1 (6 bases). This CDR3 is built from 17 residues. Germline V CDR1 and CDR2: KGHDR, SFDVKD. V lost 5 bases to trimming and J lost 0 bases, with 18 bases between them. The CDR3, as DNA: TGTGCCACCAGTGCACGACAGGCAAACCGCATGAACACTGAAGCTTTCTTT. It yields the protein CATSARQANRMNTEAFF.

In DNA, the CDR3 is TGTGCCAGCAGCTACTCAAGCGCCCGGGATACGCAGTATTTT. This sequence encodes CASSYSSARDTQYF. J is TRBJ2-3 and V is TRBV11-2; D ambiguous. The germline V gene encodes CDR1 SGHAT and CDR2 FQNNGV. Trimming took 4 bases from V and 6 from J, leaving 14 bases between them. This CDR3 is built from 14 residues.

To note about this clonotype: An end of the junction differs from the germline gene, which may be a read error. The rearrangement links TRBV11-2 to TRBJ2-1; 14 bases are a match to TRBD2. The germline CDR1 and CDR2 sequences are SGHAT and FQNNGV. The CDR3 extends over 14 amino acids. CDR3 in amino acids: CVSSLGLAGDEEFF. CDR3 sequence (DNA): TGTGTCAGCAGCTTGGGACTAGCGGGAGATGAGGAGTTCTTC.

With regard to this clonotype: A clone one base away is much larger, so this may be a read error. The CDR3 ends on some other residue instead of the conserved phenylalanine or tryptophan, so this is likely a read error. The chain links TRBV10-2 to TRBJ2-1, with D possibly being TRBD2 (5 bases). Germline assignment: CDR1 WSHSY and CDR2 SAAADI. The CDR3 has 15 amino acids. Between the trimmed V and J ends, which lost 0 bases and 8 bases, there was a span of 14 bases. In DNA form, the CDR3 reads TGCGCCAGCAGTGAGTCTAGGAGGTTTGGGGATGAGCAGTTCTCC. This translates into CASSESRRFGDEQFS.

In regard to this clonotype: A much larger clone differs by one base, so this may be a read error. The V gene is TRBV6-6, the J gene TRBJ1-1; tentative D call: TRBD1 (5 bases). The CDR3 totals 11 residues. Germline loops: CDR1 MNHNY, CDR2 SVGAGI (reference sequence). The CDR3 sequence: CDSSREGEAFF. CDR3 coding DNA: TGTGACAGCTCTAGGGAGGGGGAAGCTTTCTTT.

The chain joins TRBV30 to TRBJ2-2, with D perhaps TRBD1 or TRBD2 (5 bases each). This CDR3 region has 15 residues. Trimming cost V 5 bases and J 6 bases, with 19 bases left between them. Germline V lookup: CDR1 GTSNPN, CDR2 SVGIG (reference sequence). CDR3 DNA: TGTGCCTGGGACCGTCTGGGGACGAGTTCCGGGGAGCTGTTTTTT. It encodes CAWDRLGTSSGELFF.

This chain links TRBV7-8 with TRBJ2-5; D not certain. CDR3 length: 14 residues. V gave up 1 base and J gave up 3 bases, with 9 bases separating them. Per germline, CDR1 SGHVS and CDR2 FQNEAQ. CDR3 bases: TGTGCCAGCAGCTTAGGGGCTAGTAAAGAGACCCAGTACTTC. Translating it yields CASSLGASKETQYF.

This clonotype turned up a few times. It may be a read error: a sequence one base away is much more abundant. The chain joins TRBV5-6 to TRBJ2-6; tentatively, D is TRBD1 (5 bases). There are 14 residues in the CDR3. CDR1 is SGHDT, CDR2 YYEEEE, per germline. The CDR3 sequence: CAGQRVGGASVLTF. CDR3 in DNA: TGTGCCGGACAAAGGGTTGGTGGGGCCAGCGTCCTGACTTTC.

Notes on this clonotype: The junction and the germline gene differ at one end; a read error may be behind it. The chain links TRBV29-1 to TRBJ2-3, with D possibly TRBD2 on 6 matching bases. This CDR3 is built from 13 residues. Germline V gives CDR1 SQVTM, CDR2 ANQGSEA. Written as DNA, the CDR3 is TGCAGCGTCATTAGCGGTAGCACATATACACAGTATTTT. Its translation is CSVISGSTYTQYF.

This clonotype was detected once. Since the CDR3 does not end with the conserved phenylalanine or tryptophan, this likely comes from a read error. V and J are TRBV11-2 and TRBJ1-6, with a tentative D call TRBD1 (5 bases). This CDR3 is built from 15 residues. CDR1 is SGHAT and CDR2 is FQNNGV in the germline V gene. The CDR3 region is CVSNLETGGNSPLHL. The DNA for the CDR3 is TGTGTCAGCAACTTAGAAACAGGAGGCAATTCACCCCTCCACCTT.

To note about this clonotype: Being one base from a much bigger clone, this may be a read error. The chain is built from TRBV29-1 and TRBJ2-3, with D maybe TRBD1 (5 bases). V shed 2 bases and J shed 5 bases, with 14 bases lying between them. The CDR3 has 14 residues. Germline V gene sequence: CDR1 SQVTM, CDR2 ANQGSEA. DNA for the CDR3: TGCAGCGTTGAATACAGGAACCATAGAGATACGCAGTATTTT. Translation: CSVEYRNHRDTQYF.

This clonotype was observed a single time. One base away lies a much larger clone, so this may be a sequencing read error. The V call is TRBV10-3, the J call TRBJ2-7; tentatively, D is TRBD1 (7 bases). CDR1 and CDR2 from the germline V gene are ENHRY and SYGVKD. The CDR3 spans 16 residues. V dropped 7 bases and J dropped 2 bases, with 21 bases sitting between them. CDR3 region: CAINVLLRDRTYEQYF. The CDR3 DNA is TGTGCCATCAATGTTCTATTGCGGGACAGAACCTACGAGCAGTACTTC.

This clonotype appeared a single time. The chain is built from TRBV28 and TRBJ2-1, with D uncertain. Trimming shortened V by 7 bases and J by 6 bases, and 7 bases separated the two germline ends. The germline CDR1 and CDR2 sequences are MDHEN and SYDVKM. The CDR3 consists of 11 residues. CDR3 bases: TGTGCCAGCAAATCTACCAATGAGCAGTTCTTC. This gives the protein CASKSTNEQFF.

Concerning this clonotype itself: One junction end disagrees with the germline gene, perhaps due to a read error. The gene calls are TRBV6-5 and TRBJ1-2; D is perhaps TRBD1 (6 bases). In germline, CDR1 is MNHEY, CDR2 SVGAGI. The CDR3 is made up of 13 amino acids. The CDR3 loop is CAVSTGLHYVYTF. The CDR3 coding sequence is TGTGCCGTTTCTACAGGGCTACACTATGTCTACACCTTC.

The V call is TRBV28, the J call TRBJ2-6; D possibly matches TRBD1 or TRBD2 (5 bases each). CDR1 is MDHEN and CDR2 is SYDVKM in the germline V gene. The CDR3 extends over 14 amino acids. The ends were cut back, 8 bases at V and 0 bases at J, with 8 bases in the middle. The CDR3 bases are TGTGCCAGCGAGGGGAGCTCTGGGGCCAACGTCCTGACTTTC. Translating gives CASEGSSGANVLTF. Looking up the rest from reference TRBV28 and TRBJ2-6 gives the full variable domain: DVKVTQSSRYLVKRTGEKVFLECVQDMDHENMFWYRQDPGLGLRLIYFSYDVKMKEKGDIPEGYSVSREKKERFSLILESASTNQTSMYLCASEGSSGANVLTFGAGSRLTVL.

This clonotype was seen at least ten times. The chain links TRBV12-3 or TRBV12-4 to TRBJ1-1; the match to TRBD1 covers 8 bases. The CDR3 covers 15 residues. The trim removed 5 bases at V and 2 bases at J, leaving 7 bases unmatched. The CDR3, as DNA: TGTGCCAGCAGTAGAACCGGGACAGGAAACACTGAAGCTTTCTTT. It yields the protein CASSRTGTGNTEAFF.

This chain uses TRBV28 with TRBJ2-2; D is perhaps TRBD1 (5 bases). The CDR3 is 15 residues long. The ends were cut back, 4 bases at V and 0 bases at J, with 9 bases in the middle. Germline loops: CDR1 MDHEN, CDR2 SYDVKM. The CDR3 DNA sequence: TGTGCCAGCAGTTCAGCAGGGTCGAACACCGGGGAGCTGTTTTTT. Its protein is CASSSAGSNTGELFF.